This T cell receptor (beta chain) was retrieved from a study of shared clonotypes between healthy human individuals. The authors loaded about 200 ng DNA, 30,000 to 35,000 T cell genomes, into sorted-subset replicate PCRs. Only in-frame clones appear in the TCRdb table, and some are missing; sequencing was by immunoSEQ multiplex PCR. Of roughly 810,000 clones in the sample, about 96% were seen once. The germline V gene encodes CDR1 SGHNT and CDR2 YYREEE (reference sequence). The CDR3 runs to 15 residues. The J segment lost 4 bases and the V segment lost 4 bases, leaving 6 bases of the junction unmatched. The naive CD8 fraction comprised CD45RO-negative cells positively selected for CCR7 and excluded terminally differentiated effector memory CD45RA+ cells.

The sample taken for sequencing was naive CD8+ T cells sorted from blood. This clonotype originated in a man aged 25-45 years in good health. The rearrangement links TRBV5-4 to TRBJ2-3; 10 bases match TRBD1. The CDR3 nucleotides are TGTGCCAGCAGCGGAGACAGGGGGCAATCAGATACGCAGTATTTT. Encoded protein: CASSGDRGQSDTQYF.